The rows below give T cell receptor beta chains drawn from one sample of a study of CD8+ T cells in alopecia areata. Here immunoSEQ multiplex PCR was the method, and the copy in TCRdb shows in-frame clones only, minus some. The data hold about 120,000 clones, with about 54% observed a single time. Sequences were derived from CD8+ T cells sorted from blood, sampled at week 4, from a patient treated with tofacitinib. Source of these receptors: a human donor with alopecia areata. CDR3s include the opening cysteine and the closing phenylalanine or tryptophan. D genes are given only for firm matches. For some rows the clone size is stated as once, few or many, or as a class when expanded; others skip it.

J gene: TRBJ1-1; D gene: .; clone size: .; V gene: TRBV19; CDR3 DNA: TGTGCCAGTAGTATCCTGGGGACGGGAAACACTGAAGCTTTCTTT; CDR3 protein: CASSILGTGNTEAFF
J gene: TRBJ2-5; D gene: TRBD1; clone size: .; V gene: TRBV27; CDR3 DNA: TGTGCCAGCAGTTTAAGGGACAGGTACCAAGAGACCCAGTACTTC; CDR3 protein: CASSLRDRYQETQYF
J gene: TRBJ2-5; D gene: TRBD2; clone size: few; V gene: TRBV7-9; CDR3 DNA: TGTGCCAGCGGGGATGGAGAGACTAGCGTGGAGACCCAGTACTTC; CDR3 protein: CASGDGETSVETQYF
J gene: TRBJ2-2; D gene: TRBD1; clone size: .; V gene: TRBV29-1; CDR3 DNA: TGCAGCATGATCGGACAGGCCGGGGAGCTGTTTTTT; CDR3 protein: CSMIGQAGELFF
J gene: TRBJ2-5; D gene: .; clone size: few; V gene: TRBV25-1; CDR3 DNA: TGTGCCAGCAGTGAATCCGCTGTTTACTGGGAGACCCAGTACTTC; CDR3 protein: CASSESAVYWETQYF
J gene: TRBJ2-7; D gene: TRBD1; clone size: .; V gene: TRBV5-1; CDR3 DNA: TGCGCCAGCAGCTTGGGGGACAGAGTCTACGAGCAGTACTTC; CDR3 protein: CASSLGDRVYEQYF
J gene: TRBJ2-6; D gene: .; clone size: .; V gene: TRBV7-9; CDR3 DNA: TGTGCCAGCAGCCCAACCAACGTCCTGACTTTC; CDR3 protein: CASSPTNVLTF
J gene: TRBJ1-1; D gene: .; clone size: .; V gene: TRBV7-2; CDR3 DNA: TGTGCCAGCAGTTCCAACCTAGGCTCGGGGGCTTTCTTT; CDR3 protein: CASSSNLGSGAFF
J gene: TRBJ1-6; D gene: .; clone size: .; V gene: TRBV4-3; CDR3 DNA: TGCGCCAGCAGCCAAGAGGGGAATTCACCCCTCCACTTT; CDR3 protein: CASSQEGNSPLHF
J gene: TRBJ2-7; D gene: TRBD1; clone size: .; V gene: TRBV27; CDR3 DNA: TGTGCCAGCCAACGGACAGGAAGACACTACGAGCAGTACTTC; CDR3 protein: CASQRTGRHYEQYF
J gene: TRBJ2-2; D gene: .; clone size: few; V gene: TRBV29-1; CDR3 DNA: TGCAGCGTTTTGGGGAACACCGGGGAGCTGTTTTTT; CDR3 protein: CSVLGNTGELFF
J gene: TRBJ2-5; D gene: TRBD2; clone size: once; V gene: TRBV2; CDR3 DNA: TGTGCCAGCAGGCGTGATGCGGGGGGCATACAAGAGAACCAGTACTTC; CDR3 protein: CASRRDAGGIQENQYF
J gene: TRBJ1-4; D gene: .; clone size: .; V gene: TRBV23-1; CDR3 DNA: TGCGCCAGCGGATGCCCCGGGAACAGTTTTGCTGAAAAACTGTTTTTT; CDR3 protein: CASGCPGNSFAEKLFF
J gene: TRBJ2-7; D gene: TRBD1; clone size: .; V gene: TRBV6-5; CDR3 DNA: TGTGCCACCGGGACAGCCTCCTACGAGCAGTACTTC; CDR3 protein: CATGTASYEQYF
J gene: TRBJ2-3; D gene: TRBD2; clone size: .; V gene: TRBV7-8; CDR3 DNA: TGTGCCAGCAGCCCCGGGACTAGCGGTGGTGGTACGCAGTATTTT; CDR3 protein: CASSPGTSGGGTQYF
J gene: TRBJ1-5; D gene: TRBD1; clone size: .; V gene: TRBV7-8; CDR3 DNA: TGTGCCAGCAGCTCGGGACAGGGGGATCAGCCCCAGCATTTT; CDR3 protein: CASSSGQGDQPQHF
J gene: TRBJ2-1; D gene: .; clone size: .; V gene: TRBV25-1; CDR3 DNA: TGTGCCAGCAGTGATCTAGACCGGGAGCAGTTCTTC; CDR3 protein: CASSDLDREQFF
J gene: TRBJ2-7; D gene: TRBD2; clone size: .; V gene: TRBV9; CDR3 DNA: TGTGCCAGCAGCCCCGGGCTAGCGGGGGTCGAGCAGTACTTC; CDR3 protein: CASSPGLAGVEQYF
J gene: TRBJ1-2; D gene: .; clone size: .; V gene: TRBV6-5; CDR3 DNA: TGTGCCAGCGTTGCCGGGGATATGCGCTACACCTTC; CDR3 protein: CASVAGDMRYTF
J gene: TRBJ2-1; D gene: .; clone size: few; V gene: TRBV30; CDR3 DNA: TGTGCCTGGAGCGAGGGCAATGAGCAGTTCTTC; CDR3 protein: CAWSEGNEQFF
J gene: TRBJ1-2; D gene: TRBD1; clone size: .; V gene: TRBV2; CDR3 DNA: TGTGCCACGCCTGGACAGGGCGACAACTATGGCTACACCTTC; CDR3 protein: CATPGQGDNYGYTF
J gene: TRBJ1-2; D gene: TRBD1; clone size: .; V gene: TRBV9; CDR3 DNA: TGTGCCAGCAGCGCTTCCGGGACAGGGAACTATGGCTACACCTTC; CDR3 protein: CASSASGTGNYGYTF
J gene: TRBJ2-1; D gene: .; clone size: .; V gene: TRBV7-6; CDR3 DNA: TGTGCCAGCAGCGACGCACTCTCCAATGAGCAGTTCTTC; CDR3 protein: CASSDALSNEQFF
J gene: TRBJ2-3; D gene: .; clone size: .; V gene: TRBV7-6; CDR3 DNA: TGTGCCAGCAGCTCCAGGACTGGACTCCATCCTGTTGTGCAGTATTTT; CDR3 protein: CASSSRTGLHPVVQYF
J gene: TRBJ2-3; D gene: TRBD2; clone size: .; V gene: TRBV23-1; CDR3 DNA: TGCGCCAGCAGTCACTCGACTAGCGGGGCTAGCACAGATACGCAGTATTTT; CDR3 protein: CASSHSTSGASTDTQYF
J gene: TRBJ1-1; D gene: .; clone size: .; V gene: TRBV27; CDR3 DNA: TGTGCCAGCAGTTTAATTCCTTCACCCCTAGAAGCTTTCTTT; CDR3 protein: CASSLIPSPLEAFF
J gene: TRBJ2-5; D gene: .; clone size: .; V gene: TRBV29-1; CDR3 DNA: TGCAGCGTTGCTTCCGAGACCCAGTACTTC; CDR3 protein: CSVASETQYF
J gene: TRBJ1-2; D gene: .; clone size: .; V gene: TRBV28; CDR3 DNA: TGTGCCAGCAGTTTATCCACGGCCCTGGGAGGCTACACCTTC; CDR3 protein: CASSLSTALGGYTF
J gene: TRBJ2-1; D gene: TRBD2; clone size: once; V gene: TRBV11-3; CDR3 DNA: TGTGCCAGCAGCTCCGGGGGGTACAATGAGCAGTTCTTC; CDR3 protein: CASSSGGYNEQFF
J gene: TRBJ2-7; D gene: .; clone size: .; V gene: TRBV5-6; CDR3 DNA: TGTGCCAGCACCCTCCTCGGCGAGCAGTACTTC; CDR3 protein: CASTLLGEQYF
J gene: TRBJ2-7; D gene: TRBD1; clone size: few; V gene: TRBV29-1; CDR3 DNA: TGCAGCGTGTTCGGGACAGGGGGAGAGCAGTACTTC; CDR3 protein: CSVFGTGGEQYF
J gene: TRBJ1-1; D gene: .; clone size: .; V gene: TRBV29-1; CDR3 DNA: TGCAGCGTTGAAGCGACGGTAGGAGGCACTGAAGCTTTCTTT; CDR3 protein: CSVEATVGGTEAFF
J gene: TRBJ1-2; D gene: TRBD1; clone size: few; V gene: TRBV29-1; CDR3 DNA: TGCAGCGCCCTGGGACAGGGGAGAGATGGCTACACCTTC; CDR3 protein: CSALGQGRDGYTF
J gene: TRBJ1-5; D gene: TRBD1; clone size: once; V gene: TRBV9; CDR3 DNA: TGTGCCATAGCGAGGGGACAGGACAATCAGCCCCAGCATTTT; CDR3 protein: CAIARGQDNQPQHF
J gene: TRBJ2-5; D gene: TRBD1; clone size: few; V gene: TRBV6-5; CDR3 DNA: TGTGCCAGCAGTTGGACAGGGGGCCAAGAGACCCAGTACTTC; CDR3 protein: CASSWTGGQETQYF
J gene: TRBJ1-5; D gene: .; clone size: few; V gene: TRBV27; CDR3 DNA: TGTGCCAGCAGTTTATCTAGCAATCAGCCCCAGCATTTT; CDR3 protein: CASSLSSNQPQHF
J gene: TRBJ1-5; D gene: .; clone size: .; V gene: TRBV6-6; CDR3 DNA: TGCGCCAGCAGTTACGTGGGGAATCAGCCCCAGCATTTT; CDR3 protein: CASSYVGNQPQHF
J gene: TRBJ2-3; D gene: TRBD2; clone size: .; V gene: TRBV4-1; CDR3 DNA: TGCGCCAGCAGTGTCCGAACTAGCGGGGGTACAGATACGCAGTATTTT; CDR3 protein: CASSVRTSGGTDTQYF
J gene: TRBJ2-3; D gene: TRBD1; clone size: .; V gene: TRBV7-9; CDR3 DNA: TGTGCCAGCAGCGCCTGGGACAGTCCCGTCACAGATACGCAGTATTTT; CDR3 protein: CASSAWDSPVTDTQYF
J gene: TRBJ1-2; D gene: TRBD1; clone size: .; V gene: TRBV5-6; CDR3 DNA: TGTGCCAGCAGCCTAGGGGGCGCCTCCTATGGCTACACCTTC; CDR3 protein: CASSLGGASYGYTF
J gene: TRBJ2-7; D gene: .; clone size: few; V gene: TRBV5-1; CDR3 DNA: TGCGCCAGCAGCTTGGAACCAGCCTACGAGCAGTACTTC; CDR3 protein: CASSLEPAYEQYF
J gene: TRBJ2-1; D gene: .; clone size: .; V gene: TRBV29-1; CDR3 DNA: TGCAGCGTCGGGCAGGGCAAGTTCTTC; CDR3 protein: CSVGQGKFF
J gene: TRBJ1-1; D gene: .; clone size: .; V gene: TRBV6-5; CDR3 DNA: TGTGCCAGCAGTTACTCGCCTGGGACGAACACTGAAGCTTTCTTT; CDR3 protein: CASSYSPGTNTEAFF
J gene: TRBJ1-5; D gene: TRBD1; clone size: few; V gene: TRBV15; CDR3 DNA: TGTGCCACCAGCAGAGTTCGGGGACAGGGAGGAAATCAGCCCCAGCATTTT; CDR3 protein: CATSRVRGQGGNQPQHF
J gene: TRBJ2-7; D gene: .; clone size: .; V gene: TRBV13; CDR3 DNA: TGTGCCAGCCTCCTCCGGGGATCCCACGAGCAGTACTTC; CDR3 protein: CASLLRGSHEQYF
J gene: TRBJ1-1; D gene: .; clone size: .; V gene: TRBV29-1; CDR3 DNA: TGCAGCGTTGAAGGGGCTTTTGTCCAGACTGAAGCTTTCTTT; CDR3 protein: CSVEGAFVQTEAFF
J gene: TRBJ2-3; D gene: .; clone size: .; V gene: TRBV30; CDR3 DNA: TGTGCCTGGCTCGACAGGAGACAATCTGGTACGCAGTATTTT; CDR3 protein: CAWLDRRQSGTQYF
J gene: TRBJ2-7; D gene: TRBD1; clone size: .; V gene: TRBV9; CDR3 DNA: TGTGCCAGCAGCACGGGACAGGGCTACGAGCAGTACTTC; CDR3 protein: CASSTGQGYEQYF
J gene: TRBJ1-6; D gene: .; clone size: few; V gene: TRBV23-1; CDR3 DNA: TGCGCCAGCAGTCAAGCCGACAGACGCTCCTATAATTCACCCCTCCACTTT; CDR3 protein: CASSQADRRSYNSPLHF
J gene: TRBJ2-7; D gene: TRBD1; clone size: .; V gene: TRBV29-1; CDR3 DNA: TGCAGCGTTCCAGGGGGCTCCTACGAGCAGTACTTC; CDR3 protein: CSVPGGSYEQYF
J gene: TRBJ2-1; D gene: TRBD2; clone size: .; V gene: TRBV4-2; CDR3 DNA: TGTGCCAGCAGCCTCACACCGGGACTAGGGGTGAGGGGTGAGCAGTTCTTC; CDR3 protein: CASSLTPGLGVRGEQFF